Listed below are T cell receptor beta chains from one sample, sequenced in a study of blood T cells in healthy people across ages. TCRdb re-called the 5' RACE reads with MiXCR, one entry per CDR3 protein. The table records approximately 1.5 million distinct CDR3 sequences, roughly a third of them present only once. Sequencing was done on a sample of blood. The receptors originated from a woman younger than 45 in good health. CDR3s include the opening cysteine and the closing phenylalanine or tryptophan. The D gene is left open where the match is weak. Clone sizes are given selectively: once, few, many, or a class where the clone is expanded.

size | J | D | V | DNA | CDR3
few | TRBJ2-3 | TRBD2 | TRBV20-1 | TGCAGTGCGTGGACTAGCGGGGGGCGCACAGATACGCAGTATTTT | CSAWTSGGRTDTQYF
- | TRBJ1-4 | TRBD1 | TRBV4-1 | TGCGCCAGCAGCCAACCGGGACAGCTAAATGAAAAACTGTTTTTT | CASSQPGQLNEKLFF
- | TRBJ2-5 | - | TRBV2 | TGTGCCAGCAGTGAAGCTGACAGACAAGAGACCCAGTACTTC | CASSEADRQETQYF
- | TRBJ1-2 | - | TRBV12-3/TRBV12-4 | TGTGCCAGCAGTTTCTCCGGGGCCCTTGGCTACACCTTC | CASSFSGALGYTF
- | TRBJ1-5 | TRBD1 | TRBV20-1 | TGCAGTGCTAGAGAGGGACAGGGTCAGCCCCAGCATTTT | CSAREGQGQPQHF
- | TRBJ1-4 | - | TRBV11-2 | TGTGCCAGCAGCTATACGACCGGGACTCTAAATGAAAAACTGTTTTTT | CASSYTTGTLNEKLFF
- | TRBJ2-1 | TRBD2 | TRBV3-1 | TGTGCCAGCAGCCGTAGCGGGAGGATCTATGAGCAGTTCTTC | CASSRSGRIYEQFF
once | TRBJ1-1 | TRBD1 | TRBV29-1 | TGCAGCGTTAACAAAGGAAGGGGGCGAGTCTCTGAAGCTTTCTTT | CSVNKGRGRVSEAFF
- | TRBJ2-7 | TRBD2 | TRBV27 | TGTGCCAGCAGAATCAGGGCCCTGGGGGGGGACGAGCAGTACTTC | CASRIRALGGDEQYF
many | TRBJ1-2 | TRBD1 | TRBV6-6 | TGTGCCAGCAGTCCCCGGACAGGGGGCTACACCTTC | CASSPRTGGYTF
many | TRBJ1-5 | - | TRBV4-1 | TGCGCCAGCAGCCAAGAAAGCAATCAGCCCCAGCATTTT | CASSQESNQPQHF
- | TRBJ2-7 | TRBD2 | TRBV10-3 | TGTGCCATCAGTGAGGCGGGCCTAGCGGGGGCTTACGAGCAGTACTTC | CAISEAGLAGAYEQYF
- | TRBJ2-3 | TRBD2 | TRBV3-1 | TGTGCCAGCAGTCCCGATCCAGCGGGAGACGCAGATACGCAGTATTTT | CASSPDPAGDADTQYF
- | TRBJ2-1 | - | TRBV6-5 | TGTGCCAGCAGTTACTCGAGACTCCCCACCAATGAGCAGTTCTTC | CASSYSRLPTNEQFF
- | TRBJ2-1 | - | TRBV7-9 | TGTGCCGGGGTTGAAGGGGGGCCGTTCAATGAGCAGTTCTTC | CAGVEGGPFNEQFF
few | TRBJ2-7 | - | TRBV4-2 | TGTGCCAGCAGCCAGGCCTGGGGGTTGGGAGCCTACGAGCAGTACTTC | CASSQAWGLGAYEQYF
- | TRBJ2-2 | - | TRBV3-1 | TGTGCCAGCAGCTCGGGACTGGGTGGCGGGGAGCTGTTTTTT | CASSSGLGGGELFF
- | TRBJ2-3 | TRBD2 | TRBV2 | TGTGCCAGCAGCGACACCCAGCGGGGGCCTTACACAGATACGCAGTATTTT | CASSDTQRGPYTDTQYF
- | TRBJ2-5 | - | TRBV27 | TGTGCCAGCAGTCCGGTGGCGGCGGAGTACCAAGAGACCCAGTACTTC | CASSPVAAEYQETQYF
- | TRBJ2-7 | - | TRBV5-1 | TGCGCCAGCAGCCCCCGGGAGCCGGGCCGCTACGAGCAGTACTTC | CASSPREPGRYEQYF
- | TRBJ1-4 | - | TRBV5-1 | TGCGCCAGCAGCTTGGGAACGGCCTCAAATGAAAAACTGTTTTTT | CASSLGTASNEKLFF
- | TRBJ2-7 | - | TRBV7-6 | TGTGCCAGCAGCCGAGTTGGGGATACCAACGAGCAGTACTTC | CASSRVGDTNEQYF
- | TRBJ2-3 | - | TRBV20-1 | TGCAGTGCTGGGGACTCAACCCGGGGTTATACGCAGTATTTT | CSAGDSTRGYTQYF
- | TRBJ2-7 | TRBD1 | TRBV5-6 | TGTGCCAGCAGCTCAGCCCCGGGACAGAACTACGAGCAGTACTTC | CASSSAPGQNYEQYF
few | TRBJ2-1 | - | TRBV28 | TGTGCCAGCACCAGACATGGCCGGAGGGCCGAGGGTGAGCAGTTCTTC | CASTRHGRRAEGEQFF
- | TRBJ2-3 | - | TRBV20-1 | TGCAGTGCTAGAATGCATACGCAGTATTTT | CSARMHTQYF
few | TRBJ2-1 | - | TRBV5-1 | TGCGCCAGCAGCTTCCCCGGGGTCGATGAGCAGTTCTTC | CASSFPGVDEQFF
- | TRBJ1-1 | - | TRBV20-1 | TGCAGTGCTGCCCGCGGGCCGAACACTGAAGCTTTCTTT | CSAARGPNTEAFF
- | TRBJ2-2 | - | TRBV7-3 | TGTGCCAGCAGCTTACAACAGAACCTCGGGGAGCTGTTTTTT | CASSLQQNLGELFF
few | TRBJ2-3 | TRBD2 | TRBV13 | TGTGCCAGCAGCCGGGCTAGCGGGGGCCCGAGCACAGATACGCAGTATTTT | CASSRASGGPSTDTQYF
few | TRBJ2-7 | TRBD2 | TRBV20-1 | TGCAGTGCTAGACCGACTAGCGGGACCACCTACGAGCAGTACTTC | CSARPTSGTTYEQYF
few | TRBJ2-3 | - | TRBV5-1 | TGCGCCAGCAGGGCACAGGGATCTACAGATACGCAGTATTTT | CASRAQGSTDTQYF
few | TRBJ2-3 | TRBD2 | TRBV9 | TGTGCCAGCAGCGTCTCAAACCGGGACTCACCGACGGGGGGGACACGGACAGATACGCAGTATTTT | CASSVSNRDSPTGGTRTDTQYF
many | TRBJ2-3 | - | TRBV18 | TGTGCCAGCAGCCCCGGGGCAGATACGCAGTATTTT | CASSPGADTQYF
- | TRBJ2-1 | - | TRBV3-1 | TGTGTCAGCAGCCCAACCAACAACTATCAATCGGGGCAGTTCTTC | CVSSPTNNYQSGQFF
- | TRBJ2-5 | - | TRBV20-1 | TGCAGTGCTGGGGGCCGGGGAGCGCGGACCCAGTACTTC | CSAGGRGARTQYF
- | TRBJ2-7 | - | TRBV28 | TGTGCCAGCAGTCCAACTAGCTTCGGTGACGAGCAGTACTTC | CASSPTSFGDEQYF
- | TRBJ2-5 | TRBD2 | TRBV20-1 | TGCAGTGCTCATCGCGGGGGGGAAATTTTTGAGACCCAGTACTTC | CSAHRGGEIFETQYF
many | TRBJ2-1 | TRBD1 | TRBV7-3 | TGTGCCAGCAGCCCCGACAGGGTCTCCTACAATGAGCAGTTCTTC | CASSPDRVSYNEQFF
many | TRBJ2-7 | TRBD1 | TRBV29-1 | TGCAGCGTTGGACAGGGTTGGTCCTACGAGCAGTACTTC | CSVGQGWSYEQYF
few | TRBJ2-5 | TRBD1 | TRBV7-9 | TGTGCCAGCAGCCCAAGGGACAGTCCTCTCCAAGAGACCCAGTACTTC | CASSPRDSPLQETQYF
- | TRBJ2-7 | TRBD1 | TRBV20-1 | TGCAGTGCTCCACGGGACAGGCTCTACGAGCAGTACTTC | CSAPRDRLYEQYF
- | TRBJ2-5 | - | TRBV5-1 | TGCGCCAGCAGCTTTTCTCCCATTGGTCGGGAGACCCAGTACTTC | CASSFSPIGRETQYF
- | TRBJ1-2 | - | TRBV20-1 | TGCAGTGCTTCCTTCTATGGGGGCTACACCTTC | CSASFYGGYTF
- | TRBJ1-2 | TRBD1 | TRBV7-3 | TGTGCCAGCGCAAGGGACAGGACTAACTATGGCTACACCTTC | CASARDRTNYGYTF
- | TRBJ2-2 | - | TRBV11-2 | TGTGCCAGCAGCTCGGTGGACTATAAGACCGGGGAGCTGTTTTTT | CASSSVDYKTGELFF
once | TRBJ2-5 | - | TRBV13 | TGTGCCAGCACTTTTGGCGGAGAGACCCAGTACTTC | CASTFGGETQYF
- | TRBJ2-5 | - | TRBV20-1 | TGCGGTGCTAGAGTAGAGTGGAGCGGAACCCGAAGAGGGACCCAGTACTTC | CGARVEWSGTRRGTQYF
- | TRBJ1-2 | - | TRBV9 | TGTGCCGGCTATTACAGGAAAGATGGCTATGGCTACACCTTC | CAGYYRKDGYGYTF
- | TRBJ2-3 | TRBD2 | TRBV7-9 | TGTGCCAGCAGCTTTTACCTAGCGGAGAGCACAGATACGCAGTATTTT | CASSFYLAESTDTQYF
- | TRBJ2-7 | - | TRBV7-9 | TGTGCCAGCAGCCCCTTCTTGGGTGGCTACGAGCAGTACTTC | CASSPFLGGYEQYF
- | TRBJ1-2 | - | TRBV20-1 | TGCAGTGCTAGTTTGGGGGAGGGCTATGGCTACACCTTC | CSASLGEGYGYTF
- | TRBJ2-1 | TRBD2 | TRBV13 | TGTGCCAGCAGCCCAACCGGGACTAGCGGGTCGGACAATGAGCAGTTCTTC | CASSPTGTSGSDNEQFF
- | TRBJ2-1 | - | TRBV27 | TGTGCCAGCACCTTACTAGCAGCCGTGGGCTACAATGAGCAGTTCTTC | CASTLLAAVGYNEQFF
- | TRBJ2-7 | TRBD2 | TRBV13 | TGTGCCAGCAGCCACAGACTAGCGGAAGGCTACGAGCAGTACTTC | CASSHRLAEGYEQYF
- | TRBJ2-1 | - | TRBV5-1 | TGCGCCAGCAGCTTCATGGCGTTAGCCTACAATGAGCAGTTCTTC | CASSFMALAYNEQFF
few | TRBJ2-1 | - | TRBV28 | TGTGCCAGCAGTTTGGGGGGGGCCCCCTCGCAGTTCTTC | CASSLGGAPSQFF